This T cell receptor (beta chain) was sequenced in a study of T-cell reconstitution after alpha-beta-depleted transplantation in children. V gave up 1 base and J gave up 2 bases, with 18 bases separating them. CDR1 is MDHEN, CDR2 SYDVKM, per germline. The CDR3 covers 17 residues. Unique molecular identifiers tagged the TCRbeta library. TCRdb fed the PCR reads into MiXCR, producing one record per CDR3 protein. The sample carries fewer than 400,000 distinct CDR3 sequences, roughly 21% recorded once. The chain has TRBV28 and TRBJ2-7, with a tentative D call TRBD2 (6 bases). The material sequenced was PBMCs, mostly from graft donor cells, taken 180 days after TCRalphabeta/CD19-depleted stem cell transplant. This clonotype was sampled from a male patient between 5 and 17 years old who had a stem cell transplant for acute lymphoblastic leukemia, so the T cells may come from the graft donor. DNA of the CDR3: TGTGCCAGCAGTTTATTTACTAGCTTCCAACTGCCCTACGAGCAGTACTTC. Translating it yields CASSLFTSFQLPYEQYF.